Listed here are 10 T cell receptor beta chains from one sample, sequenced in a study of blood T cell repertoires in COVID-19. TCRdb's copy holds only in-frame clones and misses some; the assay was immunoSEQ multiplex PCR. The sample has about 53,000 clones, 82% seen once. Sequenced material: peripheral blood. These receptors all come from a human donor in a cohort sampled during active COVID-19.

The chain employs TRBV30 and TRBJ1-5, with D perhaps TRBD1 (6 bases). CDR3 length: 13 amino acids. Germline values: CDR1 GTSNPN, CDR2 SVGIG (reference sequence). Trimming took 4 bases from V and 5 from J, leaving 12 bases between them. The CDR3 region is CAWTTGRDQPQHF. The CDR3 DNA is TGTGCCTGGACAACAGGGAGGGATCAGCCCCAGCATTTT.

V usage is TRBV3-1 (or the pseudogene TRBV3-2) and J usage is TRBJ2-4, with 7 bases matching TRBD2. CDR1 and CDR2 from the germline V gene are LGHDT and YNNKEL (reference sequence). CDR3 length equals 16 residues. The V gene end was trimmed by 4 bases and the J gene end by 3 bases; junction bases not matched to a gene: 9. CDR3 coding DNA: TGTGCCAGCAGCCCTCGAGCGGGCGGGGGCAAAAACATTCAGTACTTC. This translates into CASSPRAGGGKNIQYF.

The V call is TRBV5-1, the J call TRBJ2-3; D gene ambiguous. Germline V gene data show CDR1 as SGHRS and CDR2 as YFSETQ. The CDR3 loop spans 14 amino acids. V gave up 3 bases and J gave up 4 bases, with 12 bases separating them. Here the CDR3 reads CASSSPGGADTQYF. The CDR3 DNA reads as TGCGCCAGCAGCTCGCCCGGCGGAGCAGATACGCAGTATTTT.

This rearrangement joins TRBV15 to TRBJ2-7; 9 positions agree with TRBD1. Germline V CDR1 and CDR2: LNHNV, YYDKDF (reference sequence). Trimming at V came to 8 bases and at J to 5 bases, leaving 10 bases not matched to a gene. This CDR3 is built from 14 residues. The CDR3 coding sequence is TGTGCCACCGGGGACAGGGTCCTCGCCGACGAGCAGTACTTC. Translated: CATGDRVLADEQYF.

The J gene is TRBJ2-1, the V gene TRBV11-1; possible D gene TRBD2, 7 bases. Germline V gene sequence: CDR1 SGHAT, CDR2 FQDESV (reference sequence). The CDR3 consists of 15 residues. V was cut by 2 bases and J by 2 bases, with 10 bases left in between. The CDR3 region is CASSLMGGPYNEQFF. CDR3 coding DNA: TGTGCCAGCAGCTTAATGGGGGGGCCCTACAATGAGCAGTTCTTC.

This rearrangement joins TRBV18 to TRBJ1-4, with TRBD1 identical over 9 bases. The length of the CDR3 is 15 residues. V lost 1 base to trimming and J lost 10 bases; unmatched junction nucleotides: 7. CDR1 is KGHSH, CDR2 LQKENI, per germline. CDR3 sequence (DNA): TGTGCCAGCTCACCACAAGCACAGGGGGCCGGAAAACTGTTTTTT. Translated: CASSPQAQGAGKLFF.

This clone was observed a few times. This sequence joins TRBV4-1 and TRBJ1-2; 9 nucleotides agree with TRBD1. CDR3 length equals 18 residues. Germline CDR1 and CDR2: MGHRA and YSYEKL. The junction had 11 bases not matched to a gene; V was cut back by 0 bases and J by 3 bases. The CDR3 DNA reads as TGCGCCAGCAGCCAAGATTCTTTGGAGGGACAGGGATACTATGGCTACACCTTC. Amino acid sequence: CASSQDSLEGQGYYGYTF.

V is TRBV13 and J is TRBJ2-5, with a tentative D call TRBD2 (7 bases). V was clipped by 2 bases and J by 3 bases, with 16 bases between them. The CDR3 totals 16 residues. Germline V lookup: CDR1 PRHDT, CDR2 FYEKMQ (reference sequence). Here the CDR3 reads CASSLLGEGVEETQYF. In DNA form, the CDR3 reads TGTGCCAGCAGCTTATTGGGGGAGGGGGTAGAAGAGACCCAGTACTTC.

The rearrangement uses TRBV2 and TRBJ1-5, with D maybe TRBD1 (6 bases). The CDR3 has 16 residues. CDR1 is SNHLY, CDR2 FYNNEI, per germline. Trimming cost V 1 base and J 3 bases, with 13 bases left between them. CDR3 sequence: CASSEGGQTVNQPQHF. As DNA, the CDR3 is TGTGCCAGCAGTGAAGGGGGGCAGACCGTCAATCAGCCCCAGCATTTT.

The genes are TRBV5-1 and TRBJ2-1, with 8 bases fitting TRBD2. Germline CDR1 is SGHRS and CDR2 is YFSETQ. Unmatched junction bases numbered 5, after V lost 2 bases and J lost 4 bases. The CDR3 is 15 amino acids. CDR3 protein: CASSLLAVAYNEQFF. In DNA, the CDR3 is TGCGCCAGCAGCTTACTAGCGGTGGCTTACAATGAGCAGTTCTTC.